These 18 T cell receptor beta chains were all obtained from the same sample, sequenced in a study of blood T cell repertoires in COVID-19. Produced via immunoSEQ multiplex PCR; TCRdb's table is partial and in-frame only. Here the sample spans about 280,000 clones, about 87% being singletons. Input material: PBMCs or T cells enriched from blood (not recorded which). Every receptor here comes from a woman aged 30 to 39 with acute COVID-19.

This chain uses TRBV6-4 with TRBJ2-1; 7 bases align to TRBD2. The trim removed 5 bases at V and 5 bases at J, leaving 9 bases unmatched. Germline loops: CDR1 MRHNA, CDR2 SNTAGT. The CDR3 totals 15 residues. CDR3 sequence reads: CASSQTSAVNNEQFF. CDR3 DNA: TGTGCCAGCAGTCAAACTAGCGCAGTCAACAATGAGCAGTTCTTC.

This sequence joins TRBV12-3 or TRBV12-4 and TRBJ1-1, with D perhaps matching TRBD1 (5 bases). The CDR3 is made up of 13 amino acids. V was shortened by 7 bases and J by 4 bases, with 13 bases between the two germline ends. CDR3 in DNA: TGTGCCAGCACCGAATCCGGGGGCACTGAAGCTTTCTTT. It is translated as CASTESGGTEAFF.

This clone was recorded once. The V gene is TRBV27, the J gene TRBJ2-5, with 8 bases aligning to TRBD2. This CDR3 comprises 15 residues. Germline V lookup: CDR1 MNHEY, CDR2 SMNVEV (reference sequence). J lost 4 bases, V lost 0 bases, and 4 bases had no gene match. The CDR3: CASSLSRLAGETQYF. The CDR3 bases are TGTGCCAGCAGTTTATCTAGGCTAGCGGGAGAGACCCAGTACTTC.

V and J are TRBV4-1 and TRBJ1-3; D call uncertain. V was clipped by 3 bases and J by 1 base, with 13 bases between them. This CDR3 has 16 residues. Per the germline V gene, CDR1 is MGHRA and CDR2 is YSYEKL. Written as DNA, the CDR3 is TGCGCCAGCAGCCAGATACTACAAAGATCTGGAAACACCATATATTTT. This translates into CASSQILQRSGNTIYF.

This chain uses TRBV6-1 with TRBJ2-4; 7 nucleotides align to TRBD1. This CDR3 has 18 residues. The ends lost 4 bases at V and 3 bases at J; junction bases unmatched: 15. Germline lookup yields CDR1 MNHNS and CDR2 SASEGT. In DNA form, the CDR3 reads TGTGCCAGCAGTGGACAGAAACAGGGGCTTCTAGACAAAAACATTCAGTACTTC. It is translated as CASSGQKQGLLDKNIQYF.

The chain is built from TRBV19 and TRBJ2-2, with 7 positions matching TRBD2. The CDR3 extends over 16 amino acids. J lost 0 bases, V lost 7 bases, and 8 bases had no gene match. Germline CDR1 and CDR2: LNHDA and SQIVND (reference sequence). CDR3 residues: CASMSRLAPNTGELFF. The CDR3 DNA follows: TGTGCCAGTATGAGCCGACTAGCCCCGAACACCGGGGAGCTGTTTTTT.

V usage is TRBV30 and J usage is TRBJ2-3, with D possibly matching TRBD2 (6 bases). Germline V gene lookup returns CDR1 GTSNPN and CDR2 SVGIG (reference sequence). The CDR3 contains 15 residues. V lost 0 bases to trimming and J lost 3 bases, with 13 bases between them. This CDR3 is CAWSVGSEGTDTQYF. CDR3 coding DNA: TGTGCCTGGAGTGTTGGGTCGGAGGGAACAGATACGCAGTATTTT.

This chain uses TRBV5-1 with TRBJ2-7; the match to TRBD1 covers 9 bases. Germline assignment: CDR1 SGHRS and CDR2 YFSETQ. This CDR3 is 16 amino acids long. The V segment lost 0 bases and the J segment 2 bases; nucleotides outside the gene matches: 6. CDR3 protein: CASSLAAGTGTYEQYF. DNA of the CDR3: TGCGCCAGCAGCTTGGCCGCGGGGACAGGGACCTACGAGCAGTACTTC.

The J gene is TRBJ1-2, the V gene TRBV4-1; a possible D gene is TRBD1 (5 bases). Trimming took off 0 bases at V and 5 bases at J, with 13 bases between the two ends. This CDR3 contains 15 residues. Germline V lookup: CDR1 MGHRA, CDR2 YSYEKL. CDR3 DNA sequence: TGCGCCAGCAGCCAAGAAGTGGGGGGAGGGTATGGCTACACCTTC. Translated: CASSQEVGGGYGYTF.

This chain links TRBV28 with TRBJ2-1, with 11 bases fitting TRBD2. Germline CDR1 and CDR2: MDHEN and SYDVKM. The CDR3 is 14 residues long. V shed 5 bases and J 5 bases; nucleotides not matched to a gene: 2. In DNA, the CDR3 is TGTGCCAGCAGTAGACTAGCGGGGAACAATGAGCAGTTCTTC. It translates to CASSRLAGNNEQFF.

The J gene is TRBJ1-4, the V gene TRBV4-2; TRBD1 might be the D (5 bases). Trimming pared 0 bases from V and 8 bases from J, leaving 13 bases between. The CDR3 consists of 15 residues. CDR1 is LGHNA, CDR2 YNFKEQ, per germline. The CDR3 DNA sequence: TGTGCCAGCAGCCAAGAGGATCAGGGTGGGGAAAAACTGTTTTTT. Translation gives CASSQEDQGGEKLFF.

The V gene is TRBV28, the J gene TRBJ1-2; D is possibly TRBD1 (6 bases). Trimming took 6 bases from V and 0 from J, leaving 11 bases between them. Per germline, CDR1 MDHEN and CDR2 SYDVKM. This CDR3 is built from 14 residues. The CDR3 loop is CASSDRPPNYGYTF. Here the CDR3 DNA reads TGTGCCAGCAGCGACAGGCCCCCTAACTATGGCTACACCTTC.

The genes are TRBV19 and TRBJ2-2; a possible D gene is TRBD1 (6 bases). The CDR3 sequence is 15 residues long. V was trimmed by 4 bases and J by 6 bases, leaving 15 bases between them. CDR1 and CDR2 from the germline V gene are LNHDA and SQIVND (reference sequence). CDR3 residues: CASSKNRDGAGELFF. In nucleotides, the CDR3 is TGTGCCAGTAGTAAGAACAGGGACGGGGCCGGGGAGCTGTTTTTT.

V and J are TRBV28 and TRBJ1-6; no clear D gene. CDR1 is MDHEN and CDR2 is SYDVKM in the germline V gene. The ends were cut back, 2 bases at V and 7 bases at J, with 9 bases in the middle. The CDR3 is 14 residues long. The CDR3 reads CASSLTPENSPLHF. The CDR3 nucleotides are TGTGCCAGCAGTTTAACCCCGGAGAATTCACCCCTCCACTTT.

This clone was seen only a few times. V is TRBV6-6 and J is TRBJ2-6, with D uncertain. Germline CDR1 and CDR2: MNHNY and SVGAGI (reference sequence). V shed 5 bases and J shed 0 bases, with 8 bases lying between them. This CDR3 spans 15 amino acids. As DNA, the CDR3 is TGTGCCAGCAGTCTTTTATACTCTGGGGCCAACGTCCTGACTTTC. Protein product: CASSLLYSGANVLTF.

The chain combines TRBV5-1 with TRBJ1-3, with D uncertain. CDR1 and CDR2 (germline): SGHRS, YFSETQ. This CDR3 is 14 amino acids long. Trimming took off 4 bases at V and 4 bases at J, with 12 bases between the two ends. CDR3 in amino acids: CASSRAEDGNTIYF. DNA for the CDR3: TGCGCCAGCAGCCGGGCGGAGGACGGAAACACCATATATTTT.

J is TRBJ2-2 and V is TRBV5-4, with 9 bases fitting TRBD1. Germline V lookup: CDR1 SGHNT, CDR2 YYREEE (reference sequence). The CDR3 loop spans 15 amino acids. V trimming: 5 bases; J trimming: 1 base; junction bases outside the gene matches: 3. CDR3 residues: CASRWGQGNTGELFF. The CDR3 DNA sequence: TGTGCCAGCAGATGGGGACAGGGGAACACCGGGGAGCTGTTTTTT.

The CDR3 coding sequence is TGTGCCAGCAGCCAGGGGACAGGGGAAGAAAAACTGTTTTTT. Translating it yields CASSQGTGEEKLFF. The chain has TRBV3-1 (or the pseudogene TRBV3-2) and TRBJ1-4, with 10 bases that match TRBD1. There are 14 residues in the CDR3. Germline V gives CDR1 LGHDT, CDR2 YNNKEL (reference sequence). V shed 3 bases and J 8 bases; nucleotides not matched to a gene: 3.